The following is a T cell receptor (beta chain) sequence with its context. Its matching antigen is unknown. The sample originates from a study of cytomegalovirus exposure and HLA in healthy donors. Study details: Unique TCRs from HLA-typed donors, 80 million to 100 million of them, were held in an early data release.

CDR1 MNHEY and CDR2 SVGAGI come from the germline V gene. CDR3 length: 15 amino acids. After removal of 5 bases from V and 9 bases from J, the junction contained 7 bases not matched to a gene. Study observations and caveats: High sensitivity and specificity were reportedly achieved when the classifier diagnosed cytomegalovirus status. Of the V segments, some could not be distinguished, including TRBV6-2 and TRBV6-3, and were excluded. Later analysis suggested links between common viral pathogens and several top significant clusters.

PCR primers comprised 60 Vbeta and 13 Jbeta primers. Data came from immunoSEQ multiplex PCR; TCRdb stores just in-frame clones and leaves some out. This table holds more than 50,000 clones. The specimen sequenced was PBMCs. The rearrangement joins TRBV6-5 to TRBJ2-6; 10 bases fit TRBD1. This clonotype was obtained from a man aged 50-59 years in good health and CMV-seropositive. CDR3 region: CASSGGQGTRNVLTF. CDR3 coding DNA: TGTGCCAGCAGTGGGGGACAGGGGACCCGCAACGTCCTGACTTTC.